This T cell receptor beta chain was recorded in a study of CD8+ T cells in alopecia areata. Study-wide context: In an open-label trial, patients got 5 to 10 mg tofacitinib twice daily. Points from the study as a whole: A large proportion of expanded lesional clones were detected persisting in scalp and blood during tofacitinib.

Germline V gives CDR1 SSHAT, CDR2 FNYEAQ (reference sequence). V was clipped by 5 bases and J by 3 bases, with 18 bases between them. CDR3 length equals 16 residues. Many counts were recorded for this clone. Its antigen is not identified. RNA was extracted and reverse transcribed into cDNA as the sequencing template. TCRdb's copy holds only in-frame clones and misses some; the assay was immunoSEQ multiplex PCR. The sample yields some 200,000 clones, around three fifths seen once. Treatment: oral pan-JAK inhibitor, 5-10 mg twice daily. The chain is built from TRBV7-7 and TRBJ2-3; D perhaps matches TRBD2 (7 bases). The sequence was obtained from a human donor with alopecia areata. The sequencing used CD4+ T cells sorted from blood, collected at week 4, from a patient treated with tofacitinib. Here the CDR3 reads CASSTGRGGRTDTQYF. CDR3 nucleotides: TGTGCCAGCAGCACTGGGAGGGGGGGCCGGACAGATACGCAGTATTTT.